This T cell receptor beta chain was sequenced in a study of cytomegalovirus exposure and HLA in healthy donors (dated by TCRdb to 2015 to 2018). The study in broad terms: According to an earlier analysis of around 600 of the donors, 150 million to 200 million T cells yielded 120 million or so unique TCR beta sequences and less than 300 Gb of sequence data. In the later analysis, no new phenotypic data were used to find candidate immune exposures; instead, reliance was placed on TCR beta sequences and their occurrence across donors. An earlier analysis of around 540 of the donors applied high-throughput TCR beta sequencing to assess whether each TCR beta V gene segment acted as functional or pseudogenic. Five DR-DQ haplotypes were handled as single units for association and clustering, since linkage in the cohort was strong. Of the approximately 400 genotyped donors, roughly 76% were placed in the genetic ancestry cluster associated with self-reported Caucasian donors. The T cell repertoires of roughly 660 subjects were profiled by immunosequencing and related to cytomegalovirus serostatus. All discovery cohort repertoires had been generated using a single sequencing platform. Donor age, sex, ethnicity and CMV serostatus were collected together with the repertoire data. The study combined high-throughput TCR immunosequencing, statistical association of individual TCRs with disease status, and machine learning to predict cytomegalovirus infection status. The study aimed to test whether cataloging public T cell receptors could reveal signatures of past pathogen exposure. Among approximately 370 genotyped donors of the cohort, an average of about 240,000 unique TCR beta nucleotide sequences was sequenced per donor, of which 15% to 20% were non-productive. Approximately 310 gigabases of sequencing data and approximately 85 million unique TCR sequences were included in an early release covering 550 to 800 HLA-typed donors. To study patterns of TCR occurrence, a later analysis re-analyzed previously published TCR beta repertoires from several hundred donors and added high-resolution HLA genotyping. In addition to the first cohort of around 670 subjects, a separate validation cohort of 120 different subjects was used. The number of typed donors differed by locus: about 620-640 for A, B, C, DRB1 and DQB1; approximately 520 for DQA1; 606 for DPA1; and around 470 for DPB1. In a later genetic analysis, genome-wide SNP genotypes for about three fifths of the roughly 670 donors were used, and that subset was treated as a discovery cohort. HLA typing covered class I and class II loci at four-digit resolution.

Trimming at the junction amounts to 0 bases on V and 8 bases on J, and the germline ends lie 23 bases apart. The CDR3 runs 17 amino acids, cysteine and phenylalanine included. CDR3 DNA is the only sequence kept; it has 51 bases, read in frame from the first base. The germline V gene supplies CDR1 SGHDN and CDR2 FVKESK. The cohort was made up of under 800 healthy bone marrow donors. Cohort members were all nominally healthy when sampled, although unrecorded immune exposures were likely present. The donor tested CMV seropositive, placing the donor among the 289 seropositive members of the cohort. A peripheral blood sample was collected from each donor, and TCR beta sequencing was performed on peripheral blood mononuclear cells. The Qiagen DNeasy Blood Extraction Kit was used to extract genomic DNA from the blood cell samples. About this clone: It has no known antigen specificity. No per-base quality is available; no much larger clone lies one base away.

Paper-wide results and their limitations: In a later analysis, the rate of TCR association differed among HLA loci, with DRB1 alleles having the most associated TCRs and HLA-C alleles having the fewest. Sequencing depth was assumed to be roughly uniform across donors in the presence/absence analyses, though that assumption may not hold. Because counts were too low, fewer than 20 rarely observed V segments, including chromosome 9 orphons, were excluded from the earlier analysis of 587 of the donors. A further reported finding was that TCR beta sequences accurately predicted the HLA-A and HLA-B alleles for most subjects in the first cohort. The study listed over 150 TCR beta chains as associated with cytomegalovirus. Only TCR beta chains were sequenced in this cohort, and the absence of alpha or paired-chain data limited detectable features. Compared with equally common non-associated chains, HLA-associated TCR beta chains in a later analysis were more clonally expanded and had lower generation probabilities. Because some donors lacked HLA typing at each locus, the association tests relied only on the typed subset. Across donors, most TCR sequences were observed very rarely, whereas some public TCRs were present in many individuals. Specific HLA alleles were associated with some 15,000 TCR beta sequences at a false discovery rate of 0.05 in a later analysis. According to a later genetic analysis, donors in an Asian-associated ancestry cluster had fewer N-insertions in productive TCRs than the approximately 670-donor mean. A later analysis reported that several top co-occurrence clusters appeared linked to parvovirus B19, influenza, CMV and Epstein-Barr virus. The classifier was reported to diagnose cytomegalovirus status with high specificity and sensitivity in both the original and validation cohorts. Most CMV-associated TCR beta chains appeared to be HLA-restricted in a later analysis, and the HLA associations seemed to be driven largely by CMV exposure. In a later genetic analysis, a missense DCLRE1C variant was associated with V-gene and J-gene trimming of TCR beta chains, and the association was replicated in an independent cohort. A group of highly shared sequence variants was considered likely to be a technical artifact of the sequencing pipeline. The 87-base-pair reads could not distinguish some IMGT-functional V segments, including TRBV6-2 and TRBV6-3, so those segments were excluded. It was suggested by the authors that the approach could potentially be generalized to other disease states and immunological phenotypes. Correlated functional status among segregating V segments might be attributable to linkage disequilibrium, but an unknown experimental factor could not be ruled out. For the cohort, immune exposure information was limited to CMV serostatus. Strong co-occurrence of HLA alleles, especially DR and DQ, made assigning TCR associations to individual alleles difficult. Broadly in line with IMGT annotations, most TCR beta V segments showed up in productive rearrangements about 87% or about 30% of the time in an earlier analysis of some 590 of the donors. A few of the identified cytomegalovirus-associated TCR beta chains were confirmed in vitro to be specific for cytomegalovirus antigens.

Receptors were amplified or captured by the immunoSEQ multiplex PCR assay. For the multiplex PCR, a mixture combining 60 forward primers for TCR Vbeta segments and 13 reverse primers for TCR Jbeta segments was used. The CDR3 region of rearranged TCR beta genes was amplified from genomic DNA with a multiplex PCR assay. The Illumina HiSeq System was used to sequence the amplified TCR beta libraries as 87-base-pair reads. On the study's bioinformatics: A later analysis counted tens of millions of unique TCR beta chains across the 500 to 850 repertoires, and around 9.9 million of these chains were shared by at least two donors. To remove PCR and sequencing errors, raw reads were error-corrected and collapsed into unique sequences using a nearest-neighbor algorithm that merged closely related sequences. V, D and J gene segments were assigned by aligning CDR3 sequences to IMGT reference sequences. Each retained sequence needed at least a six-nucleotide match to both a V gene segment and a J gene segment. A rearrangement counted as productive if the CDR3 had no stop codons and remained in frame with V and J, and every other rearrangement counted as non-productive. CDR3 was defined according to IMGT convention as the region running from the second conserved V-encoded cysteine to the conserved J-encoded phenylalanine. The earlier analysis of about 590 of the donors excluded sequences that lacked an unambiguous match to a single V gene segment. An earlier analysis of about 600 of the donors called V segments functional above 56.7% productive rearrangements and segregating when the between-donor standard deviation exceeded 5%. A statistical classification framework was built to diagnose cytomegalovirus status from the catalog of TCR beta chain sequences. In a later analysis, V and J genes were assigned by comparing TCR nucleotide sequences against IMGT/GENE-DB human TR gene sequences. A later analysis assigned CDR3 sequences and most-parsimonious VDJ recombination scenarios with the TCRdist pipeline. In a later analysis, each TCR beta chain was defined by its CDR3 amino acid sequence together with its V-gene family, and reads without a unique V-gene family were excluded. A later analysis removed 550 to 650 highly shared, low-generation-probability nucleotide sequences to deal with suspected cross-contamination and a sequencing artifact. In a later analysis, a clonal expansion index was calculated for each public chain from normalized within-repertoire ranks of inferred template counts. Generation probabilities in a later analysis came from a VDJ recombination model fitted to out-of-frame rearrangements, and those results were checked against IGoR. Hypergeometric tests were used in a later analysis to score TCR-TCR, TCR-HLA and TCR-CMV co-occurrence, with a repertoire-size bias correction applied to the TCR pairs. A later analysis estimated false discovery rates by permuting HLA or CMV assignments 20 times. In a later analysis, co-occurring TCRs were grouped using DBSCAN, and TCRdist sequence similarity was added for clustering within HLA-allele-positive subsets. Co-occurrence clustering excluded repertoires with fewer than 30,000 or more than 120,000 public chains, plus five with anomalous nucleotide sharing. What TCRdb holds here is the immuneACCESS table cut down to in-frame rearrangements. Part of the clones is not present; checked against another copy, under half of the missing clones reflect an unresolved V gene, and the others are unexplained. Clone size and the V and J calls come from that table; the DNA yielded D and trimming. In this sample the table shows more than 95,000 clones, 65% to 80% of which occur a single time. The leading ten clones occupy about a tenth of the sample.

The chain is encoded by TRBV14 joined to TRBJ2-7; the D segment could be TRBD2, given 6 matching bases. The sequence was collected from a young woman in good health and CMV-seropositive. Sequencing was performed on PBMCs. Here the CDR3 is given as CASSQEGFREFGNQQYF. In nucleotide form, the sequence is TGTGCCAGCAGCCAAGAGGGGTTTCGGGAGTTTGGTAATCAGCAGTACTTC.